One sample yielded the 20 T cell receptor beta chains listed below, sequenced in a study of T cells expressing NK-cell markers. TCRdb reprocessed the 5' RACE reads, with one entry per CDR3 protein and no DNA. In all, the sample yields 130,000 to 150,000 distinct CDR3 sequences. Sequenced input: blood T cells: a sorted CD56 or NKG2C T cell subset, CD4+ or CD8+ T cells, or bulk PBMC T cells (not recorded which). These receptors all come from a young man in good health.

The rearrangement joins TRBV6-1 to TRBJ1-2; TCRdb's D call of TRBD1 is untestable without DNA. CDR1 and CDR2 (germline): MNHNS, SASEGT. The CDR3 is 15 amino acids. The chain's CDR3 is CASSLLQGRSHGYTF.

V and J are TRBV12-3 or TRBV12-4 and TRBJ2-3; no DNA is available, so the TRBD2 call from TCRdb remains unchecked. This CDR3 spans 15 amino acids. CDR3 protein: CASSPRDSDTDTQYF.

This chain uses TRBV9 with TRBJ2-4; no DNA is available, so the TRBD1 call from TCRdb remains unchecked. Germline values: CDR1 SGDLS, CDR2 YYNGEE. CDR3 length: 15 amino acids. CDR3 protein: CASSSGGKSKNIQYF.

The chain combines TRBV6-5 with TRBJ1-3; without DNA, the TCRdb call of TRBD1 cannot be checked. This CDR3 has 15 amino acids. The germline V gene encodes CDR1 MNHEY and CDR2 SVGAGI. CDR3 loop: CASSYGTGSGNTIYF.

The chain employs TRBV7-6 and TRBJ2-1; without DNA, the TCRdb call of TRBD2 cannot be checked. Germline CDR1 reads SGHVS; CDR2 reads FNYEAQ. The CDR3 runs 16 residues. This CDR3 reads CASSHRGGPPYNEQFF.

V gene TRBV7-9 combines with J gene TRBJ2-3; the D call from TCRdb, TRBD1, cannot be confirmed without DNA. There are 15 residues in the CDR3. Germline lookup yields CDR1 SEHNR and CDR2 FQNEAQ (reference sequence). CDR3 region: CASSSRGRPTDTQYF.

The chain has TRBV5-4 and TRBJ2-2; with no DNA, the TCRdb D assignment of TRBD2 cannot be verified. The CDR3 contains 15 residues. Germline V CDR1 and CDR2: SGHNT, YYREEE (reference sequence). The CDR3 sequence is CASRRTSGNTGELFF.

The rearrangement uses TRBV12-5 and TRBJ2-1; the TCRdb call, TRBD2, lacks DNA for checking. The CDR3 runs 14 residues. Germline loops: CDR1 LGHNT, CDR2 FRNRAP. CDR3 amino acids: CASRGRPSYNEQFF.

The CDR3 loop reads CASSPSAGLELFF. This chain links TRBV7-2 with TRBJ2-2; no DNA is available, so the TRBD2 call from TCRdb remains unchecked. This CDR3 has 13 residues. Germline-derived CDR1 and CDR2 are SGHTA and FQGNSA.

The chain is built from TRBV6-5 and TRBJ2-6. In germline, CDR1 is MNHEY, CDR2 SVGAGI. The CDR3 loop spans 11 amino acids. The CDR3 region is CASSGANVLTF.

V and J are TRBV5-1 and TRBJ2-1; the TRBD2 assignment by TCRdb is unverifiable without DNA. The CDR3 is 15 amino acids. In germline, CDR1 is SGHRS, CDR2 YFSETQ. The CDR3 spells CASSRWTSGHNEQFF.

The V gene is TRBV6-5, the J gene TRBJ2-1; the D gene TCRdb calls, TRBD2, cannot be checked with no DNA. Germline V CDR1 and CDR2: MNHEY, SVGAGI. The CDR3 sequence is 14 residues long. The CDR3 reads CASSYGGSYNEQFF.

The chain has TRBV12-5 and TRBJ1-1; TCRdb selects TRBD1, and the lack of DNA leaves this call unchecked. CDR1 is LGHNT and CDR2 is FRNRAP in the germline V gene. This CDR3 comprises 15 residues. CDR3 protein: CASGLVNRPGTEAFF.

The genes are TRBV29-1 and TRBJ1-2; the TCRdb D gene call, TRBD1, has no DNA to confirm it. CDR1 is SQVTM and CDR2 is ANQGSEA in the germline V gene. This CDR3 has 12 residues. CDR3 amino acids: CSVDPGNYGYTF.

The chain couples TRBV7-9 to TRBJ2-1. Germline lookup yields CDR1 SEHNR and CDR2 FQNEAQ (reference sequence). The CDR3 extends over 13 amino acids. CDR3 loop: CASSRPAYNEQFF.

The chain has TRBV4-3 and TRBJ2-2; there is no DNA to check the TCRdb D call of TRBD1. There are 18 residues in the CDR3. CDR1 LGHNA and CDR2 YSLEER come from the germline V gene. The CDR3 protein is CASSQDSGGPAPTGELFF.

The rearrangement links TRBV12-3 or TRBV12-4 to TRBJ1-1; TCRdb outputs TRBD1, but without DNA this stays unchecked. This CDR3 comprises 12 residues. The CDR3 here is CASSQGASEAFF.

The chain recombines TRBV5-1 with TRBJ2-3; the D call of TRBD2 rests on TCRdb alone, since no DNA is present to check it. Germline V lookup: CDR1 SGHRS, CDR2 YFSETQ. The CDR3 extends over 14 amino acids. Here the CDR3 reads CASKSSGLGDTQYF.

V gene TRBV20-1 combines with J gene TRBJ2-3. This CDR3 region has 16 residues. The V gene's germline CDR1 is DFQATT and CDR2 SNEGSKA (reference sequence). The CDR3 here is CSARDSFDLLTDTQYF.

This chain uses TRBV9 with TRBJ1-4. The CDR3 runs 13 residues. The germline V gene has CDR1 SGDLS and CDR2 YYNGEE. CDR3 loop: CASSAENGEKLFF.